Sequencing of this T cell receptor beta chain was carried out in a study of blood T cell repertoires in COVID-19 (dated by TCRdb to the early 2020s). Regarding the complete study: Samples covering the acute and convalescent phases of COVID-19 were provided by collaborators in the United States, Italy and Spain. Deeply sampled blood TCRbeta repertoires from subjects exposed to, actively infected with, or recovered from COVID-19 were included in the dataset. Samples came from the ongoing ImmuneRACE study (first 160 participants) plus 1,254 subjects from 6 global collaborators. The sample metadata nearly always contained a de-identified subject ID, COVID-19 status, age in years and sex. HLA class I and class II types, where available, came from metadata supplied by the sample provider rather than from assay-based typing. A freely available public database, intended as a resource for researchers studying the immune response to SARS-CoV-2, is where the repertoires were released. The prospective study material was composed of cDNA or gDNA derived from T cells, B-cell-depleted T cells, or PBMCs. The investigation overall reported the following: How much clinical and demographic metadata was included differed by source and by participant, and the metadata was provided uncurated.

Enrolling through a virtual design, the prospective study's participants ranged in age from about 18 to 100 years and lived across more than 20 United States geographic areas. In the prospective study, cohorts were assigned on the basis of participant-reported clinical history obtained from a screening survey and a study questionnaire. ImmuneRACE Cohort 3 recovered participants were defined by two consecutive negative NP/OP PCR tests, healthcare professional clearance, or symptom resolution. In the prospective study, whole blood, serum and a nasopharyngeal or oropharyngeal swab were collected from each participant by mobile phlebotomists. Additional blood draws and questionnaires over a roughly two-month period could optionally be provided by prospective study participants. Prospective study blood samples were shipped either frozen or at room temperature before DNA extraction. TCRbeta CDR3 regions were amplified from genomic DNA by means of the immunoSEQ Assay, a bias-controlled multiplex PCR. As for the authors' bioinformatics: Within the assay, amplification of reference gene primers was used to estimate how many nucleated cells each sample contained. Sequence reads were collapsed and filtered to measure the absolute abundance of every unique TCRbeta CDR3 rearrangement. Productive Simpson clonality was computed per sample as the square root of Simpson's diversity index over productive rearrangements. In its TCRdb copy, this immuneACCESS table keeps in-frame sequences only and misses some clones. Where compared with another copy, unresolved V genes explain less than half of these, and the others have no known cause. V, J and clone size reflect that table, while D and trimming were determined from the DNA. This sample gives some 230,000 clones in total; about 80% of them show up just once. The ten most abundant clones make up roughly 15% of the sample.

Reading from cysteine to phenylalanine, the CDR3 counts 15 amino acids. Only the CDR3 part of the read is kept: 45 bases, read in frame from the first base. Cut back by 5 bases and 0 bases, the V and J ends lie 13 bases apart. CDR1 and CDR2 are read off the germline V gene (reference sequence) as GTSNPN and SVGIG. Turning to this clone: The antigen it binds to is not known. Base qualities were left out, and no much larger clone turns up one base away.

The sequencing sample was made of PBMCs or T cells enriched from blood (not recorded which). The rearrangement joined TRBV30 to TRBJ1-4; the D gene cannot be resolved reliably. The origin of this receptor is a man aged 40-49 years who had recovered from COVID-19. This receptor has the CDR3 CAWGEETSTNEKLFF. The DNA sequence is TGTGCCTGGGGGGAGGAGACATCAACTAATGAAAAACTGTTTTTT.